These 20 T cell receptor beta chains were all obtained from the same sample, sequenced in a study of cytomegalovirus exposure and HLA in healthy donors (dated by TCRdb to about 2017). Libraries came from the immunoSEQ multiplex PCR assay. A mixture of 60 forward primers for TCR Vbeta segments and 13 reverse primers for TCR Jbeta segments was used in the multiplex PCR. Not all clones reach the TCRdb copy of this immuneACCESS table, which keeps in-frame sequences only. Checked studies attribute under half of the gap to unresolved V genes and leave the rest unexplained. This sample's listing comprises 180,000 or so clones. Approximately 0.74% of the sample lies in the top ten. Sequenced input: PBMCs. The receptors come from a boy between 10 and 17 years old in good health and CMV-seronegative.

The J gene is TRBJ1-2, the V gene TRBV7-2, with D possibly matching TRBD1 (5 bases). The CDR3 has 14 amino acids. Trimming stripped 8 bases from V and 5 bases from J, with 18 bases between. CDR1 is SGHTA, CDR2 FQGNSA, per germline. The CDR3 bases are TGTGCCAGCGACCCTAACTGGGGGGGGTATGGCTACACCTTC. Translating it yields CASDPNWGGYGYTF.

This chain uses TRBV5-1 with TRBJ1-1; TRBD1 might be the D (6 bases). The length of the CDR3 is 14 residues. Germline CDR1 is SGHRS and CDR2 is YFSETQ. The germline V and J ends were trimmed by 6 bases and 4 bases, with 16 bases remaining between them. CDR3 amino acids: CASMDPQGFTEAFF. The CDR3 coding sequence is TGCGCCAGCATGGACCCCCAGGGGTTCACTGAAGCTTTCTTT.

The chain carries TRBV11-1 and TRBJ2-1; a weak D match, TRBD2 (5 bases). V was shortened by 4 bases and J by 4 bases, with 11 bases between the two germline ends. This CDR3 comprises 14 residues. Germline V CDR1 and CDR2: SGHAT, FQDESV (reference sequence). CDR3 amino acids: CASSYFGDYNEQFF. CDR3 nucleotide sequence: TGTGCCAGCAGCTACTTCGGGGATTACAATGAGCAGTTCTTC. Using reference TRBV11-1 and TRBJ2-1 for the parts outside the CDR3, the full variable domain is EAEVAQSPRYKITEKSQAVAFWCDPISGHATLYWYRQILGQGPELLVQFQDESVVDDSQLPKDRFSAERLKGVDSTLKIQPAELGDSAMYLCASSYFGDYNEQFFGPGTRLTVL.

The genes are TRBV19 and TRBJ2-1, with D tentatively TRBD1 (6 bases). This CDR3 has 15 amino acids. V was cut by 5 bases and J by 5 bases, with 16 bases left in between. Germline lookup yields CDR1 LNHDA and CDR2 SQIVND (reference sequence). The CDR3 sequence is CASSPLGGQHNEQFF. The CDR3 bases are TGTGCCAGTAGTCCACTTGGTGGACAGCACAATGAGCAGTTCTTC.

The chain uses TRBV7-8 and TRBJ2-6; 12 nucleotides agree with TRBD1. The V gene end was trimmed by 5 bases and the J gene end by 2 bases; junction bases not matched to a gene: 13. This CDR3 comprises 20 residues. Germline values: CDR1 SGHVS, CDR2 FQNEAQ. This CDR3 is CASSLAPFGDRGPGANVLTF. CDR3 sequence (DNA): TGTGCCAGCAGCCTTGCCCCTTTTGGGGACAGGGGGCCTGGGGCCAACGTCCTGACTTTC.

V is TRBV6-5 and J is TRBJ1-2, with a weak D call TRBD1 (6 bases). The length of the CDR3 is 11 residues. Trimming took 8 bases from V and 7 from J, leaving 11 bases between them. Germline V gene lookup returns CDR1 MNHEY and CDR2 SVGAGI. CDR3 in amino acids: CASGVGAGYTF. The CDR3 DNA sequence: TGTGCCAGCGGGGTGGGGGCTGGCTACACCTTC.

The gene calls are TRBV5-4 and TRBJ2-3; 9 bases agree with TRBD2. V was clipped by 3 bases and J by 3 bases; unmatched bases: 5. This CDR3 contains 15 residues. The germline CDR1 and CDR2 sequences are SGHNT and YYREEE (reference sequence). The DNA for the CDR3 is TGTGCCAGCAGCTCCAAAACTAGCGGGACAGATACGCAGTATTTT. It codes for CASSSKTSGTDTQYF.

The chain couples TRBV6-1 to TRBJ2-7; TRBD1 might be the D (5 bases). This CDR3 has 12 residues. The germline gives CDR1 MNHNS, CDR2 SASEGT. Trimming took 7 bases from V and 6 from J, leaving 13 bases between them. The CDR3 DNA reads TGTGCCAGCATTGGGGTAGGGGTCGAGCAGTACTTC. This encodes CASIGVGVEQYF.

The rearrangement joins TRBV28 to TRBJ2-7; possibly TRBD1 for D (8 bases). Trimming took off 2 bases at V and 2 bases at J, with 10 bases between the two ends. The CDR3 loop spans 14 amino acids. In germline, CDR1 is MDHEN, CDR2 SYDVKM. CDR3 sequence (DNA): TGTGCCAGCAGTTTAACAGGGGGGGCCTACGAGCAGTACTTC. It yields the protein CASSLTGGAYEQYF.

V gene TRBV9 combines with J gene TRBJ1-1; D is unclear. CDR3 length: 14 residues. Germline CDR1 SGDLS, CDR2 YYNGEE. Trimming took 4 bases from V and 1 from J, leaving 11 bases between them. The CDR3 DNA reads TGTGCCAGCAGCCCTCCCGCAGGGAACACTGAAGCTTTCTTT. Protein product: CASSPPAGNTEAFF.

This chain links TRBV6-1 with TRBJ2-7, with 7 positions matching TRBD1. The V gene end was trimmed by 6 bases and the J gene end by 3 bases; junction bases not matched to a gene: 5. CDR1 and CDR2 from the germline V gene are MNHNS and SASEGT. The CDR3 length is 13 residues. The DNA of the CDR3 is TGTGCCAGCAGGGGGCCAGGGGGCTACGAGCAGTACTTC. It encodes CASRGPGGYEQYF.

CDR3: CASSQRGGRWNEQFF. The DNA of the CDR3 is TGTGCCAGCAGCCAGCGGGGGGGCAGATGGAATGAGCAGTTCTTC. The chain joins TRBV2 to TRBJ2-1; 10 bases are shared with TRBD2. V lost 6 bases, J lost 7 bases, and 9 bases stayed unmatched. Per the germline V gene, CDR1 is SNHLY and CDR2 is FYNNEI. This CDR3 is built from 15 residues.

This chain joins TRBV5-1 and TRBJ2-1; TRBD2 agrees at 7 bases. Per germline, CDR1 SGHRS and CDR2 YFSETQ. CDR3 length: 15 residues. With V trimmed by 4 bases and J by 4 bases, 8 bases remained unmatched. The CDR3 DNA is TGCGCCAGCAGCCCCACGGGGGAGGGGTACAATGAGCAGTTCTTC. Its protein product is CASSPTGEGYNEQFF.

The chain employs TRBV6-1 and TRBJ1-2, with D hard to call. V lost 6 bases and J lost 8, with 7 bases in between. There are 10 residues in the CDR3. CDR1 and CDR2 (germline): MNHNS, SASEGT. The CDR3 DNA reads TGTGCCAGCAGGGGCGGGGGCTACACCTTC. This gives the protein CASRGGGYTF.

This chain links TRBV4-3 with TRBJ1-1; D ambiguous. The germline V gene encodes CDR1 LGHNA and CDR2 YSLEER. This CDR3 spans 15 amino acids. V gave up 6 bases and J gave up 3 bases, with 17 bases separating them. The CDR3 DNA reads as TGCGCCAGCAGGGCCGGCGGCGACGAGTACACTGAAGCTTTCTTT. It translates to CASRAGGDEYTEAFF.

Written as DNA, the CDR3 is TGTGCCAGCAGTGAATATATGGCAGGGCAGGCTGGGGCCAACGTCCTGACTTTC. The encoded protein is CASSEYMAGQAGANVLTF. The V call is TRBV25-1, the J call TRBJ2-6, with TRBD1 as a possible D gene (5 bases). The CDR3 totals 18 residues. Germline V gene lookup returns CDR1 MGHDK and CDR2 SYGVNS. Trimming took 0 bases from V and 2 from J, leaving 14 bases between them. Drawing the rest from reference TRBV25-1 and TRBJ2-6, the complete variable domain is EADIYQTPRYLVIGTGKKITLECSQTMGHDKMYWYQQDPGMELHLIHYSYGVNSTEKGDLSSESTVSRIRTEHFPLTLESARPSHTSQYLCASSEYMAGQAGANVLTFGAGSRLTVL.

DNA of the CDR3: TGTGCCAGCAGTCACCAGGGGGCGAACACTGAAGCTTTCTTT. Encoded protein: CASSHQGANTEAFF. This chain links TRBV6-1 with TRBJ1-1, with 8 bases identical to TRBD1. The J segment lost 1 base and the V segment lost 5 bases, leaving 3 bases of the junction unmatched. Germline V CDR1 and CDR2: MNHNS, SASEGT. The CDR3 spans 14 residues.

This chain uses TRBV10-3 with TRBJ1-4; tentatively, D is TRBD1 (5 bases). V was trimmed by 2 bases and J by 7 bases, leaving 8 bases between them. The germline V gene has CDR1 ENHRY and CDR2 SYGVKD. This CDR3 region has 13 residues. Here the CDR3 reads CAISEGASEKLFF. The CDR3 DNA follows: TGTGCCATCAGTGAGGGGGCTAGTGAAAAACTGTTTTTT.

V is TRBV29-1 and J is TRBJ1-3, with D unclear. The V gene's germline CDR1 is SQVTM and CDR2 ANQGSEA. The CDR3 extends over 14 amino acids. V lost 5 bases and J lost 3, with 14 bases in between. This CDR3 is CSVREGANGNTIYF. For the CDR3, the DNA is TGCAGCGTTAGGGAGGGCGCGAATGGAAACACCATATATTTT.

The gene calls are TRBV4-3 and TRBJ2-5; no reliable D call. Matching the DNA end better, TRBJ2-7 makes the J call doubtful. The germline CDR1 and CDR2 sequences are LGHNA and YSLEER. The CDR3 spans 15 residues. CDR3 bases: TGCGCCAGCAGCCAAGATTCAACGTTCTCCTACGAGCAGTACTTC. This codes for CASSQDSTFSYEQYF.